The clone carrying this TCR beta chain came up a few times. Its antigen remains unidentified. These data are taken from a study of T-cell reconstitution after alpha-beta-depleted transplantation in children. Unique molecular identifiers were incorporated when the TCRbeta library was constructed. TCRdb processed the PCR reads anew with MiXCR; each CDR3 protein has one entry. The table lists around 490,000 distinct CDR3 sequences, about an eighth of them singletons. Study-wide points: By one year post-transplant, T-cell counts and diversity largely arose from T cells that were newly produced. In patients about two months after transplant, alpha-beta T cells reportedly arose from several hundred expanded graft clones. The origin of high day-60 TCRbeta diversity in some patients lay in surviving recipient T cells and thymic progenitors.

The germline V and J ends were trimmed by 3 bases and 6 bases, with 10 bases remaining between them. The CDR3 is 13 amino acids. This specimen was PBMCs, mostly from graft donor cells, taken 180 days after TCRalphabeta/CD19-depleted stem cell transplant. The origin of this receptor is a female patient aged 2-10 years who had a stem cell transplant for aplastic anemia, so the T cells may come from the graft donor. The rearrangement links TRBV12-3 or TRBV12-4 to TRBJ2-3; unclear D gene. The CDR3 bases are TGTGCCAGCAGTTTTGGACCCGTGGATACGCAGTATTTT. Protein: CASSFGPVDTQYF.